These 17 T cell receptor beta chains share one sample of origin, sequenced in a study of CXCR3-negative and CXCR3-positive naive CD8 T cells. cDNA libraries for TRB were generated by 5' RACE incorporating UMI labels. From the 5' RACE reads, TCRdb lists one entry per CDR3 protein and no DNA. This sample lists approximately 120,000 distinct CDR3 sequences; its ten largest clones have about 0.34%. Study-wide results and caveats: More hydrophobic TRB CDR3s occurred in CXCR3-positive than in CXCR3-negative naive cells.

No antigen is known for these receptors. Source material: naive CXCR3+ CD8+ T cells from blood. Specified subset: CD45RO-CCR7+CD27+CD95- naive CD8+ T cells expressing CXCR3 (TNR3+). The source of these receptors is a human donor in good health. Some clones in this sample may be carry-over from other donors' samples.

The chain links TRBV14 to TRBJ2-3; TCRdb designates TRBD1, a call that cannot be tested without DNA. The CDR3 covers 14 residues. Germline V gene sequence: CDR1 SGHDN, CDR2 FVKESK. The CDR3 loop reads CASSGRGRPDTQYF.

The rearrangement joins TRBV29-1 to TRBJ2-1; no DNA is available, so the TRBD1 call from TCRdb remains unchecked. The CDR3 is made up of 15 amino acids. From germline, CDR1 is SQVTM and CDR2 ANQGSEA. Here the CDR3 reads CSVEGGQGAYREQFF.

The CDR3 is CSVAHSSSYEQYF. The V call is TRBV29-1, the J call TRBJ2-7. The CDR3 is 13 residues long. Germline values: CDR1 SQVTM, CDR2 ANQGSEA.

This chain joins TRBV13 and TRBJ1-1; the TCRdb call, TRBD1, lacks DNA for checking. This CDR3 is 16 amino acids long. CDR1 and CDR2 from the germline V gene are PRHDT and FYEKMQ (reference sequence). The CDR3 protein is CASSPTTAMMNTEAFF. Supplemented by reference TRBV13 and TRBJ1-1, the full variable domain reads AAGVIQSPRHLIKEKRETATLKCYPIPRHDTVYWYQQGPGQDPQFLISFYEKMQSDKGSIPDRFSAQQFSDYHSELNMSSLELGDSALYFCASSPTTAMMNTEAFFGQGTRLTVV.

V is TRBV11-2 and J is TRBJ2-1; the D gene TCRdb calls, TRBD2, cannot be checked with no DNA. Germline-derived CDR1 and CDR2 are SGHAT and FQNNGV. The CDR3 runs 19 residues. The CDR3 reads CASSLEWRAEVLSYNEQFF.

This chain uses TRBV20-1 with TRBJ2-1; TCRdb calls TRBD1, which cannot be checked without DNA. Germline CDR1 reads DFQATT; CDR2 reads SNEGSKA (reference sequence). CDR3 size: 14 residues. CDR3 residues: CSANRDSDSNEQFF.

This chain links TRBV7-2 with TRBJ2-7; checking the TCRdb D call of TRBD2 is not possible without DNA. The CDR3 is 14 residues long. The V gene's germline CDR1 is SGHTA and CDR2 FQGNSA. This CDR3 is CASSLGLAAGEQYF.

The CDR3 is CSGEFSSTDTQYF. The chain employs TRBV29-1 and TRBJ2-3. CDR1 and CDR2 (germline): SQVTM, ANQGSEA. This CDR3 spans 13 amino acids.

The chain links TRBV3-1 to TRBJ2-3; the TCRdb call, TRBD2, lacks DNA for checking. CDR1 LGHDT and CDR2 YNNKEL come from the germline V gene (reference sequence). There are 17 residues in the CDR3. The CDR3 here is CASSQVGLAGSTDTQYF.

This sequence joins TRBV7-2 and TRBJ1-2; TCRdb selects TRBD1, and the lack of DNA leaves this call unchecked. This CDR3 has 14 amino acids. The germline CDR1 and CDR2 sequences are SGHTA and FQGNSA. The CDR3 loop is CASSLLRDGYGYTF.

The rearrangement uses TRBV7-6 and TRBJ2-7. The germline V gene has CDR1 SGHVS and CDR2 FNYEAQ. The CDR3 totals 12 residues. The CDR3 loop reads CASSPEGYEQYF.

CDR3 amino acids: CASIREGNTGELFF. The chain links TRBV19 to TRBJ2-2; TCRdb returns TRBD2, unconfirmable since there is no DNA. This CDR3 has 14 amino acids. Per germline, CDR1 LNHDA and CDR2 SQIVND (reference sequence).

The chain recombines TRBV5-1 with TRBJ2-7; as DNA is missing, the TRBD1 call by TCRdb cannot be tested. Germline CDR1 is SGHRS and CDR2 is YFSETQ. The CDR3 runs to 14 residues. CDR3 residues: CASSGPGRAYEQYF.

The chain is built from TRBV6-4 and TRBJ2-5; no DNA is available, so the TRBD1 call from TCRdb remains unchecked. CDR1 MRHNA and CDR2 SNTAGT come from the germline V gene. This CDR3 region has 18 residues. The CDR3 protein is CASSQEDFDRRRQETQYF.

This chain joins TRBV12-3 or TRBV12-4 and TRBJ2-1; TCRdb picks TRBD2, but there is no DNA to check that call. The CDR3 covers 14 residues. The CDR3 spells CASSSSGRAGEQFF.

The V and J genes are TRBV7-9 and TRBJ1-1; TCRdb's assignment of TRBD1 cannot be checked, as there is no DNA. The CDR3 loop spans 14 amino acids. The V gene's germline CDR1 is SEHNR and CDR2 FQNEAQ (reference sequence). The CDR3 protein is CASSRRTPNTEAFF.

The V and J genes are TRBV7-4 and TRBJ2-4; TCRdb indicates TRBD2, and absent DNA this call remains unverified. The germline CDR1 and CDR2 sequences are SGHVT and SQSDAQ. This CDR3 region has 17 residues. The CDR3 spells CASSREGLAGVRYIQYF. The complete variable domain, with remaining parts taken from reference TRBV7-4 and TRBJ2-4, reads GAGVSQSPRYKVAKRGRDVALRCDSISGHVTLYWYRQTLGQGSEVLTYSQSDAQRDKSGRPSGRFSAERPERSVSTLKIQRTEQGDSAVYLCASSREGLAGVRYIQYFGAGTRLSVL.